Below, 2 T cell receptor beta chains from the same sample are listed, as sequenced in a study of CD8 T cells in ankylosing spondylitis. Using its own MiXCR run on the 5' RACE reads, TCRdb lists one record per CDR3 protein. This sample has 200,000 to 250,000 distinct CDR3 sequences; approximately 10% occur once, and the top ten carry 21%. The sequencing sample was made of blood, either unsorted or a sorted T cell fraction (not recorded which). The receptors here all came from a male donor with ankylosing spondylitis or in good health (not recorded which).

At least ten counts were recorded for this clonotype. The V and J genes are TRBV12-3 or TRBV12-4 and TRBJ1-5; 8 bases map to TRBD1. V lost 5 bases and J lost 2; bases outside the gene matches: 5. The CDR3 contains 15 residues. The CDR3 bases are TGTGCCAGCAGTCCAGGGGGCTCAGGCAATCAGCCCCAGCATTTT. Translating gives CASSPGGSGNQPQHF.

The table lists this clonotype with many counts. The CDR3 DNA follows: TGTGCCAGCAGCGCTGGAGAGCCCCAGCATTTT. Its protein product is CASSAGEPQHF. The chain recombines TRBV21-1 with TRBJ1-5. TRBV21-1 is marked as a pseudogene. The CDR3 loop spans 11 amino acids.